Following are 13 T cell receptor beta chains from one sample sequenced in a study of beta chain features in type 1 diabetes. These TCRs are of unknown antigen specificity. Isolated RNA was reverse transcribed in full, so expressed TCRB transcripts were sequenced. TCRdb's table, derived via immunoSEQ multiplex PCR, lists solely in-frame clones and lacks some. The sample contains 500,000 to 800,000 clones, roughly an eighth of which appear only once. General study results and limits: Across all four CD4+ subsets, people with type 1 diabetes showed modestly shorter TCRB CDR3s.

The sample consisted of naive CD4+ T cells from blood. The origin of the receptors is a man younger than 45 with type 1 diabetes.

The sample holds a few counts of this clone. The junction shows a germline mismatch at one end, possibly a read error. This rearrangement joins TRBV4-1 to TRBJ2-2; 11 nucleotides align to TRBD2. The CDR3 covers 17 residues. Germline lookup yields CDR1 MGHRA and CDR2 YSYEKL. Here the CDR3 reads CASSQALAGVLTGEMFF. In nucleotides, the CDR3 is TGCGCCAGCAGCCAAGCACTAGCGGGGGTTCTGACCGGGGAGATGTTTTTT.

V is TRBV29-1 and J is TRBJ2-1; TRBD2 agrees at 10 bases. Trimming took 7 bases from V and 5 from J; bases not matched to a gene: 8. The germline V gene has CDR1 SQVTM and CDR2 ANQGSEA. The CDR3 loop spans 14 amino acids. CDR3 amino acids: CSAGGGLANNEQFF. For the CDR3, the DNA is TGCAGCGCCGGGGGGGGACTAGCGAACAATGAGCAGTTCTTC.

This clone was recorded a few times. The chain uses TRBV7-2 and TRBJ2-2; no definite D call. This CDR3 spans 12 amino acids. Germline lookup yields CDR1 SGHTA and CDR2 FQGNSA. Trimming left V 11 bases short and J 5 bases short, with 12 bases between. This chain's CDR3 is CASRRVTGELFF. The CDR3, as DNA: TGTGCCTCAAGACGGGTAACCGGGGAGCTGTTTTTT. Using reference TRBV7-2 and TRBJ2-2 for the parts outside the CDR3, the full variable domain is GAGVSQSPSNKVTEKGKDVELRCDPISGHTALYWYRQSLGQGLEFLIYFQGNSAPDKSGLPSDRFSAERTGGSVSTLTIQRTQQEDSAVYLCASRRVTGELFFGEGSRLTVL.

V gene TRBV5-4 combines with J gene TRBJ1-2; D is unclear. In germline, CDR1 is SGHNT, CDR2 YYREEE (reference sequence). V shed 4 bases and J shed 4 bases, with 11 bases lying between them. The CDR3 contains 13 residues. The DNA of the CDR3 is TGTGCCAGCAGCCCGGACGCAAGCTATGGCTACACCTTC. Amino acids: CASSPDASYGYTF.

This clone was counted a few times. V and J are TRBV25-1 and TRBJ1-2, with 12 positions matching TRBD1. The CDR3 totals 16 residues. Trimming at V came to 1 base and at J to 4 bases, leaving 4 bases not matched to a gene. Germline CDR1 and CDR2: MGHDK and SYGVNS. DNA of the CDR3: TGTGCCAGCAGTGAATCGGGACAGGGGGCGTTCTATGGCTACACCTTC. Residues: CASSESGQGAFYGYTF.

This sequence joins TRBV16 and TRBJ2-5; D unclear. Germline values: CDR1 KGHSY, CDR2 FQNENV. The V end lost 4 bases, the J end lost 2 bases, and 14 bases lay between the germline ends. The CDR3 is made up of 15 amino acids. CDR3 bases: TGTGCCAGCAGCCGAAGTTTCAATCCTCAAGAGACCCAGTACTTC. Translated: CASSRSFNPQETQYF.

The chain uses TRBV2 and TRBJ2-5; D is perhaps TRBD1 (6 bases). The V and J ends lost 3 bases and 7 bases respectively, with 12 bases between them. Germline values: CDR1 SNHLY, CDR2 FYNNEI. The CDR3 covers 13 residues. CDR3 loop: CASSDIEGGTQYF. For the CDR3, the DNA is TGTGCCAGCAGTGACATTGAAGGGGGGACCCAGTACTTC.

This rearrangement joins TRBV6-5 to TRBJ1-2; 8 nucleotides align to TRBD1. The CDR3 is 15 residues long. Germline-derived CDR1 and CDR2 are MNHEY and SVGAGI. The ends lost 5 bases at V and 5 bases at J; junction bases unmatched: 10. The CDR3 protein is CASSATHGTGYGYTF. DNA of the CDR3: TGTGCCAGCAGTGCTACCCACGGGACAGGATATGGCTACACCTTC.

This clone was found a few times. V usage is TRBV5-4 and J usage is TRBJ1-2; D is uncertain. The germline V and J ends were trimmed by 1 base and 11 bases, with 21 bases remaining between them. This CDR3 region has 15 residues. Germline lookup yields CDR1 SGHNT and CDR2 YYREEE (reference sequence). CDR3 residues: CASSLRVLPDTSYTF. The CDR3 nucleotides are TGTGCCAGCAGCTTGCGGGTTCTGCCAGATACGAGTTACACCTTC.

In DNA, the CDR3 is TGTGCCAGCCAGATGGGTGGCACTGAAGCTTTCTTT. Its protein is CASQMGGTEAFF. V gene TRBV2 combines with J gene TRBJ1-1, with no clear D. V was shortened by 8 bases and J by 4 bases, with 11 bases between the two germline ends. The length of the CDR3 is 12 residues. In germline, CDR1 is SNHLY, CDR2 FYNNEI.

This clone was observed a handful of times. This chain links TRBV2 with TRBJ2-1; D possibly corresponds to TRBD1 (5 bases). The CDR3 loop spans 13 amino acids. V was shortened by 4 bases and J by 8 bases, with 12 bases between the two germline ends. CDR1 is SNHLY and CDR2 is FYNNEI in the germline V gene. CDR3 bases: TGTGCCAGCAGTGCGGACATCCCCCATGAGCAGTTCTTC. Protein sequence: CASSADIPHEQFF.

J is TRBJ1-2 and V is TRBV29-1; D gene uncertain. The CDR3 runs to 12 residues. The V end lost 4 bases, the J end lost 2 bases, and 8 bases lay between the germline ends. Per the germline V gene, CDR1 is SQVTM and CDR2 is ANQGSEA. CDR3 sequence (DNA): TGCAGCGTTGGGGAGTTCAACTATGGCTACACCTTC. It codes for CSVGEFNYGYTF. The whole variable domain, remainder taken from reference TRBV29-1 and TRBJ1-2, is SAVISQKPSRDICQRGTSLTIQCQVDSQVTMMFWYRQQPGQSLTLIATANQGSEATYESGFVIDKFPISRPNLTFSTLTVSNMSPEDSSIYLCSVGEFNYGYTFGSGTRLTVV.

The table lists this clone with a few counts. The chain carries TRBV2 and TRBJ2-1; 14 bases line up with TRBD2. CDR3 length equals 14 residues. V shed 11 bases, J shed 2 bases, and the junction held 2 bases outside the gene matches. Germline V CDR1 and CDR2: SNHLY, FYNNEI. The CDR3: CAGLAGGTYNEQFF. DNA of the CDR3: TGTGCCGGACTAGCGGGGGGCACCTACAATGAGCAGTTCTTC.